The 15 T cell receptor beta chains in this list originate from one sample, sequenced in a study of neurological immune-mediated disorders. TCRdb processed the 5' RACE reads anew with MiXCR; each CDR3 protein has one entry. The sample has 40,000 or so distinct CDR3 sequences, 2% to 3% seen once; the top ten hold 2.4%. The sample consisted of PBMCs. All receptors come from a man in his forties or fifties with multiple sclerosis.

This clonotype appeared many times. The chain links TRBV20-1 to TRBJ1-6; D ambiguous. Germline assignment: CDR1 DFQATT and CDR2 SNEGSKA (reference sequence). The V gene lost 4 bases and the J gene lost 0 bases, with 10 bases spanning the gap. The CDR3 contains 15 residues. The CDR3 sequence: CSATPGSSYNSPLHF. CDR3 nucleotides: TGCAGTGCTACCCCTGGAAGCTCCTATAATTCACCCCTCCACTTT.

A few counts support this clonotype. V gene TRBV5-1 combines with J gene TRBJ1-1; tentatively, D is TRBD1 (6 bases). The CDR3 spans 11 residues. V gave up 4 bases and J gave up 7 bases, with 8 bases separating them. Germline loops: CDR1 SGHRS, CDR2 YFSETQ. CDR3 bases: TGCGCCAGCAGCGCGGACAGTGAAGCTTTCTTT. Residues: CASSADSEAFF. Complete variable domain (other parts from reference TRBV5-1 and TRBJ1-1): KAGVTQTPRYLIKTRGQQVTLSCSPISGHRSVSWYQQTPGQGLQFLFEYFSETQRNKGNFPGRFSGRQFSNSRSEMNVSTLELGDSALYLCASSADSEAFFGQGTRLTVV.

This clonotype was observed many times. The chain uses TRBV7-9 and TRBJ2-7; TRBD1 might be the D (5 bases). Trimming removed 7 bases at V and 3 bases at J, with 10 bases between. The CDR3 runs to 12 residues. Germline assignment: CDR1 SEHNR and CDR2 FQNEAQ (reference sequence). CDR3 nucleotides: TGTGCCAGCACGGACACTTACTACGAGCAGTACTTC. This encodes CASTDTYYEQYF.

This clonotype occurred many times. The rearrangement uses TRBV5-1 and TRBJ1-1; a weak D match, TRBD1 (6 bases). Per the germline V gene, CDR1 is SGHRS and CDR2 is YFSETQ. This CDR3 comprises 16 residues. The V end lost 1 base, the J end lost 3 bases, and 16 bases lay between the germline ends. CDR3: CASSLMGALLYTEAFF. CDR3 nucleotide sequence: TGCGCCAGCAGCTTGATGGGGGCTCTTTTGTACACTGAAGCTTTCTTT.

This clonotype was recorded many times. This rearrangement joins TRBV27 to TRBJ2-7, with D unclear. Germline V gene sequence: CDR1 MNHEY, CDR2 SMNVEV (reference sequence). Deletions cut 3 bases from V and 2 bases from J, with 11 bases between. There are 14 residues in the CDR3. Written as DNA, the CDR3 is TGTGCCAGCAGTTTCCAACAAGGCCCCTACGAGCAGTACTTC. This sequence encodes CASSFQQGPYEQYF.

This clonotype was seen at least ten times. This rearrangement joins TRBV6-6 to TRBJ2-5; TRBD2 is a possible D gene (7 bases). Trimming pared 8 bases from V and 5 bases from J, leaving 12 bases between. This CDR3 is built from 12 residues. Germline V gene lookup returns CDR1 MNHNY and CDR2 SVGAGI (reference sequence). CDR3 sequence: CASEGRGETQYF. In DNA, the CDR3 is TGTGCCAGCGAGGGGAGGGGGGAGACCCAGTACTTC.

In its sample, this clonotype was seen many times. The V and J genes are TRBV18 and TRBJ1-4; D remains unclear. This CDR3 is built from 13 residues. The V end lost 6 bases, the J end lost 4 bases, and 9 bases lay between the germline ends. Germline CDR1 is KGHSH and CDR2 is LQKENI. The CDR3 sequence: CASSYSHNEKLFF. Written as DNA, the CDR3 is TGTGCCAGCTCGTACAGTCATAATGAAAAACTGTTTTTT. Full variable domain (missing parts from reference TRBV18 and TRBJ1-4): NAGVMQNPRHLVRRRGQEARLRCSPMKGHSHVYWYRQLPEEGLKFMVYLQKENIIDESGMPKERFSAEFPKEGPSILRIQQVVRGDSAAYFCASSYSHNEKLFFGSGTQLSVL.

V gene TRBV4-2 combines with J gene TRBJ2-3; possibly TRBD2 for D (7 bases). The CDR3 totals 16 residues. Trimming cost V 0 bases and J 4 bases, with 14 bases left between them. Germline V lookup: CDR1 LGHNA, CDR2 YNFKEQ. CDR3 coding DNA: TGTGCCAGCAGCCAAGATACGGGGGGCGAGGCAGATACGCAGTATTTT. Its protein product is CASSQDTGGEADTQYF.

This clonotype has ten or more counts. Written as DNA, the CDR3 is TGTGCCATCAGTGAGTCAAACCGTCTCTCTGGAAACACCATATATTTT. This codes for CAISESNRLSGNTIYF. The genes are TRBV10-3 and TRBJ1-3; D uncertain. The germline V gene has CDR1 ENHRY and CDR2 SYGVKD. V was clipped by 0 bases and J by 0 bases, with 9 bases between them. The CDR3 is 16 amino acids.

This clonotype was seen ten or more times. The rearrangement uses TRBV5-5 and TRBJ1-6; D gene uncertain. With 0 bases removed from V and 8 bases from J, the gap between germline ends came to 6 bases. This CDR3 is 13 amino acids long. Germline V gene sequence: CDR1 SGHKS, CDR2 YYEKEE (reference sequence). As DNA, the CDR3 is TGTGCCAGCAGCTTGGGGCACGATTCACCCCTCCACTTT. The encoded protein is CASSLGHDSPLHF.

This clonotype was observed many times. V usage is TRBV27 and J usage is TRBJ1-5; 8 positions match TRBD1. After removal of 6 bases from V and 0 bases from J, the junction contained 4 bases not matched to a gene. Germline-derived CDR1 and CDR2 are MNHEY and SMNVEV (reference sequence). This CDR3 has 15 amino acids. This CDR3 reads CASSSGQGSNQPQHF. CDR3 nucleotides: TGTGCCAGCAGCTCTGGACAGGGTAGCAATCAGCCCCAGCATTTT.

This clonotype showed up many times. V and J are TRBV5-6 and TRBJ2-3; 11 nucleotides align to TRBD2. The V gene's germline CDR1 is SGHDT and CDR2 YYEEEE. Trimming at V came to 4 bases and at J to 4 bases, leaving 8 bases not matched to a gene. The CDR3 consists of 16 residues. CDR3 sequence reads: CASSDLTSGGADTQYF. CDR3 DNA sequence: TGTGCCAGCAGCGACCTTACTAGCGGGGGAGCAGATACGCAGTATTTT.

This rearrangement joins TRBV20-1 to TRBJ2-5, with TRBD2 matching over 14 bases. CDR3 length equals 15 residues. V shed 6 bases and J 2 bases; nucleotides not matched to a gene: 5. From germline, CDR1 is DFQATT and CDR2 SNEGSKA (reference sequence). The chain's CDR3 is CSAAGTSGGQETQYF. CDR3 coding DNA: TGCAGTGCGGCTGGGACTAGCGGGGGACAAGAGACCCAGTACTTC.

This clonotype was counted at least ten times. The junction shows a germline mismatch at one end, possibly a read error. The chain couples TRBV7-8 to TRBJ1-5; D unclear. The CDR3 is 16 residues long. Germline V CDR1 and CDR2: SGHVS, FQNEAQ. The CDR3 sequence is CASSLLRHQSNQPQNF. The CDR3 DNA reads TGTGCCAGCAGCTTACTACGCCACCAAAGCAATCAGCCCCAGAATTTT.

The chain uses TRBV5-5 and TRBJ2-7; 8 bases are a match to TRBD1. V was pared by 5 bases and J by 1 base, with 8 bases of the junction left unmatched. CDR1 is SGHKS and CDR2 is YYEKEE in the germline V gene (reference sequence). The CDR3 extends over 15 amino acids. The CDR3 loop reads CASRSGQATSYEQYF. CDR3 nucleotide sequence: TGTGCCAGCAGGTCGGGACAGGCGACATCCTACGAGCAGTACTTC.